This T cell receptor (beta chain) appears in the sequencing data of a study of CD8 T cells in ankylosing spondylitis. This clonotype was detected a few times. Library preparation for TCR beta used quantitative 5'-RACE with molecular barcodes. Using its own MiXCR run on the 5' RACE reads, TCRdb lists one record per CDR3 protein. This table has nearly 250,000 distinct CDR3 sequences, approximately 30% appearing once. V was pared by 3 bases and J by 0 bases, with 7 bases between. This CDR3 comprises 14 residues. From germline, CDR1 is MNHNS and CDR2 SASEGT. Source material: blood, either unsorted or a sorted T cell fraction (not recorded which). J is TRBJ2-3 and V is TRBV6-1, with D tentatively TRBD1 or TRBD2 (5 bases each). The TCR comes from a male donor with ankylosing spondylitis or in good health (not recorded which). This CDR3 reads CASSERDSTDTQYF. CDR3 DNA sequence: TGTGCCAGCAGTGAGAGGGACAGCACAGATACGCAGTATTTT.